This TCR beta chain was retrieved from a study of blood T cell repertoires in COVID-19. Study-wide context: The United States, Italy and Spain provided the acute and convalescent COVID-19 samples. Sources were T cells, B-cell-depleted T cells, or PBMCs; the material itself was cDNA or gDNA.

The table came from immunoSEQ multiplex PCR; TCRdb's copy has only in-frame clones and leaves some out. The data contain about 300,000 clones, 89% of them seen just once; the ten biggest clones take up nearly 6.5%. The TCR comes from a young man who had recovered from COVID-19. Sequenced: peripheral blood.

This CDR3 reads CASSSSGNEQFF. The CDR3, as DNA: TGTGCCAGCAGTAGTAGCGGCAATGAGCAGTTCTTC. This chain joins TRBV25-1 and TRBJ2-1, with D possibly matching TRBD2 (6 bases). V was trimmed by 5 bases and J by 6 bases, leaving 8 bases between them. This CDR3 is 12 amino acids long. The germline V gene has CDR1 MGHDK and CDR2 SYGVNS.